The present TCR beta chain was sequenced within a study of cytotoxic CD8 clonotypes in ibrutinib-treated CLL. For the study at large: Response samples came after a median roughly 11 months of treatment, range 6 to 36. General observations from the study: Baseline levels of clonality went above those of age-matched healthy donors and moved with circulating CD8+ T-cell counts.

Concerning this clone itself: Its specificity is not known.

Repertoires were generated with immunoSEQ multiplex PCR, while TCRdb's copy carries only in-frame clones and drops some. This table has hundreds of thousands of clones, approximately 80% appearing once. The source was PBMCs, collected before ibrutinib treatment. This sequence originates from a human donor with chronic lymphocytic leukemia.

The CDR3 bases are TGTGCCTGGAGTGCCCCGGACAGAGGATCCTACGAGCAGTACTTC. Amino acids: CAWSAPDRGSYEQYF. The chain is built from TRBV30 and TRBJ2-7; tentative D call: TRBD1 (6 bases). This CDR3 comprises 15 residues. With 1 base removed from V and 1 base from J, the gap between germline ends came to 14 bases. The V gene's germline CDR1 is GTSNPN and CDR2 SVGIG (reference sequence).